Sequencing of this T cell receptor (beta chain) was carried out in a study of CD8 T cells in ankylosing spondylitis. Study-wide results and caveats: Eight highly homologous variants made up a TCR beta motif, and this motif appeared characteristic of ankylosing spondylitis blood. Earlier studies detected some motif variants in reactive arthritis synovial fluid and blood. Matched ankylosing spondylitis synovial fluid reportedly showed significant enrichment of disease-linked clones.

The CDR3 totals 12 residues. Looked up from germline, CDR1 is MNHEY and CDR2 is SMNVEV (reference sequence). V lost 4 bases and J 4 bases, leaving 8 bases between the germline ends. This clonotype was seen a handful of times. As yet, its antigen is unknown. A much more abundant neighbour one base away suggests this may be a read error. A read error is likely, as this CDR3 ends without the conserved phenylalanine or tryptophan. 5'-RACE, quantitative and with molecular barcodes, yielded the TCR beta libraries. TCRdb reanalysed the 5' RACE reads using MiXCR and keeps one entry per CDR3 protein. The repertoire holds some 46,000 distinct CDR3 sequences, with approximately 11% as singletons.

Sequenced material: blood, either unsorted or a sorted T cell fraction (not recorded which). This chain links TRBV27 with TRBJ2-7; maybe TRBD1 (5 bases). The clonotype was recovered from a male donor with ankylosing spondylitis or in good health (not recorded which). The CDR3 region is CASSSSGYEQYS. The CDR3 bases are TGTGCCAGCAGTTCATCAGGGTACGAGCAGTACTCC.